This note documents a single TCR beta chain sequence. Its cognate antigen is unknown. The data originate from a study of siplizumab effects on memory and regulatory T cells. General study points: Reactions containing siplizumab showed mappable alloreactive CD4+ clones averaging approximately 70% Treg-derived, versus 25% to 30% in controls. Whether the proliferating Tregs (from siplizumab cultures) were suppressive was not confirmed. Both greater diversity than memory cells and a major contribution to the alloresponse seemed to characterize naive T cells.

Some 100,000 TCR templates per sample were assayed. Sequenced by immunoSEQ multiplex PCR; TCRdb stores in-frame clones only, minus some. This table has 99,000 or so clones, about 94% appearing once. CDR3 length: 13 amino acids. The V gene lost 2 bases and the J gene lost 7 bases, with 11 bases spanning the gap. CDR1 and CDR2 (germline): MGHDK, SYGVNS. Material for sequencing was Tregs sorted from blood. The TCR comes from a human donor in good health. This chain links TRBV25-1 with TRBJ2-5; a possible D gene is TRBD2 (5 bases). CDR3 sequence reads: CASSEGPRGTQYF. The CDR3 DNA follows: TGTGCCAGCAGTGAAGGGCCCCGGGGGACCCAGTACTTC.